The next 14 T cell receptor beta chains were all read from a single sample in a study of neurological immune-mediated disorders. Using its own MiXCR run on the 5' RACE reads, TCRdb lists one record per CDR3 protein. Of 130,000 or so distinct CDR3 sequences in the sample, more than 2.5% were seen once. Input material: PBMCs. The receptors come from a woman younger than 45 with multiple sclerosis.

This clonotype was observed many times. The V gene is TRBV4-1, the J gene TRBJ1-3, with unresolved D. CDR3 length: 15 amino acids. CDR1 and CDR2 from the germline V gene are MGHRA and YSYEKL. V gave up 2 bases and J gave up 0 bases, with 8 bases separating them. The CDR3 loop reads CASSQFLGSGNTIYF. The DNA of the CDR3 is TGCGCCAGCAGCCAATTTCTAGGCTCTGGAAACACCATATATTTT.

This clonotype was seen ten or more times. This chain connects TRBV7-6 to TRBJ2-1; 10 nucleotides line up with TRBD2. Trimming cost V 5 bases and J 5 bases; bases outside gene matches: 6. Germline lookup yields CDR1 SGHVS and CDR2 FNYEAQ. The CDR3 covers 15 residues. Here the CDR3 reads CASSNSGRANNEQFF. Written as DNA, the CDR3 is TGTGCCAGCAGCAACAGCGGGAGGGCAAACAATGAGCAGTTCTTC. The complete variable domain, with remaining parts taken from reference TRBV7-6 and TRBJ2-1, reads GAGVSQSPRYKVTKRGQDVALRCDPISGHVSLYWYRQALGQGPEFLTYFNYEAQQDKSGLPNDRFSAERPEGSISTLTIQRTEQRDSAMYRCASSNSGRANNEQFFGPGTRLTVL.

This clonotype has a count of ten or more. The chain links TRBV14 to TRBJ1-2, with D perhaps matching TRBD1 (6 bases). Per germline, CDR1 SGHDN and CDR2 FVKESK. This CDR3 has 13 amino acids. V was clipped by 4 bases and J by 11 bases, with 17 bases between them. CDR3: CASSPDPGVGYTF. As DNA, the CDR3 is TGTGCCAGCAGCCCCGACCCAGGGGTCGGGTACACCTTC.

This clonotype appeared many times. This rearrangement joins TRBV5-1 to TRBJ1-5; weak D call: TRBD1 (5 bases). Trimming pared 0 bases from V and 7 bases from J, leaving 11 bases between. Germline V lookup: CDR1 SGHRS, CDR2 YFSETQ. CDR3 length: 14 residues. This CDR3 is CASSLAGGIQPQHF. As DNA, the CDR3 is TGCGCCAGCAGCTTGGCTGGGGGTATCCAGCCCCAGCATTTT.

This clonotype was detected many times. The chain couples TRBV3-1 to TRBJ2-1, with D hard to call. V was pared by 2 bases and J by 3 bases, with 8 bases between. This CDR3 is 14 amino acids long. Per germline, CDR1 LGHDT and CDR2 YNNKEL (reference sequence). As DNA, the CDR3 is TGTGCCAGCAGCCAATTAGGCCTCTACAATGAGCAGTTCTTC. It translates to CASSQLGLYNEQFF.

This clonotype has at least ten counts. The rearrangement links TRBV20-1 to TRBJ2-5, with D possibly matching TRBD1 (6 bases). V shed 2 bases and J shed 4 bases, with 14 bases lying between them. The CDR3 loop spans 14 amino acids. Germline lookup yields CDR1 DFQATT and CDR2 SNEGSKA (reference sequence). CDR3: CSARFTGWTETQYF. CDR3 nucleotides: TGCAGTGCTAGATTTACAGGGTGGACAGAGACCCAGTACTTC.

There are many counts of this clonotype. The genes are TRBV5-1 and TRBJ2-7; 10 bases are shared with TRBD1. This CDR3 has 15 amino acids. The V gene end was trimmed by 2 bases and the J gene end by 4 bases; junction bases not matched to a gene: 6. The germline V gene encodes CDR1 SGHRS and CDR2 YFSETQ. The CDR3 spells CASSFPGQGSYEQYF. The CDR3 nucleotides are TGCGCCAGCAGCTTCCCGGGACAGGGGTCTTACGAGCAGTACTTC.

The V call is TRBV6-5, the J call TRBJ2-1; TRBD2 aligns across 8 bases. CDR1 is MNHEY, CDR2 SVGAGI, per germline. V trimming: 4 bases; J trimming: 7 bases; junction bases outside the gene matches: 6. The CDR3 has 14 residues. The CDR3: CASSSAGVSNEQFF. CDR3 nucleotides: TGTGCCAGCAGTTCAGCGGGAGTTTCAAATGAGCAGTTCTTC.

This clonotype came up many times. The chain joins TRBV12-3 or TRBV12-4 to TRBJ2-5; no definite D call. This CDR3 comprises 14 residues. V was clipped by 5 bases and J by 2 bases, with 12 bases between them. The CDR3, as DNA: TGTGCCAGCAGTCCCCGAGGCAGTCAAGAGACCCAGTACTTC. It is translated as CASSPRGSQETQYF.

Details on this clonotype: One junction end does not reproduce the germline sequence, and a read error may be involved. The CDR3 sequence: CDSSGSTYEQYF. The DNA for the CDR3 is TGTGACAGCTCAGGAAGTACCTACGAGCAGTACTTC. The rearrangement uses TRBV18 and TRBJ2-7, with D uncertain. Germline values: CDR1 KGHSH, CDR2 LQKENI. This CDR3 region has 12 residues.

This clonotype was detected only a few times. The chain couples TRBV20-1 to TRBJ2-3; 10 nucleotides match TRBD2. This CDR3 has 15 amino acids. CDR1 DFQATT and CDR2 SNEGSKA come from the germline V gene (reference sequence). V lost 1 base, J lost 5 bases, and 6 bases stayed unmatched. CDR3 DNA: TGCAGTGCTAGAGGCCTAGCGGGAGTAGGAGATACGCAGTATTTT. This gives the protein CSARGLAGVGDTQYF.

This clonotype has a count of ten or more. The chain combines TRBV29-1 with TRBJ2-7; 7 bases align to TRBD1. The CDR3 consists of 11 residues. The V segment lost 6 bases and the J segment 8 bases; nucleotides outside the gene matches: 7. CDR1 is SQVTM, CDR2 ANQGSEA, per germline. In DNA form, the CDR3 reads TGCAGCGTCACGACAGGGCGACAGCAGTACTTC. Its protein is CSVTTGRQQYF.

In this sample, this clonotype turned up many times. The J gene is TRBJ1-1, the V gene TRBV12-3 or TRBV12-4; D unclear. The V gene lost 2 bases and the J gene lost 4 bases, with 5 bases spanning the gap. The CDR3 is 12 residues long. In DNA form, the CDR3 reads TGTGCCAGCAGTTTACTGCGCACTGAAGCTTTCTTT. Translating gives CASSLLRTEAFF.

This clonotype was counted at least ten times. The genes are TRBV20-1 and TRBJ2-7, with 11 bases fitting TRBD2. The CDR3 covers 16 residues. Germline V gene lookup returns CDR1 DFQATT and CDR2 SNEGSKA (reference sequence). The trim removed 0 bases at V and 2 bases at J, leaving 6 bases unmatched. The CDR3 DNA follows: TGCAGTGCTAGAGACTCCGGGACTAGCGGTCCCTACGAGCAGTACTTC. Protein sequence: CSARDSGTSGPYEQYF.